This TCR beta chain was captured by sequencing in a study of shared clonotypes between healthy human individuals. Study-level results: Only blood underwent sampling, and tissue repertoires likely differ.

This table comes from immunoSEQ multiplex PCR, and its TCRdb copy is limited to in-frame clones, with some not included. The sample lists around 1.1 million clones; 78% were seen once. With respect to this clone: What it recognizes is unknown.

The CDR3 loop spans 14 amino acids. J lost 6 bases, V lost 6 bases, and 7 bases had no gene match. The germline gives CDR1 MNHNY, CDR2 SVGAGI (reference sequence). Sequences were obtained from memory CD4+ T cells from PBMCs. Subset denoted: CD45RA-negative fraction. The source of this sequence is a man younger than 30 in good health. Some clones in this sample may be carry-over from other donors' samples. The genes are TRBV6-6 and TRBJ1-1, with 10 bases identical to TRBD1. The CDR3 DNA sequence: TGTGCCAGCAGACTAACCGGGACAGGGGCTGAAGCTTTCTTT. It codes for CASRLTGTGAEAFF.